This T cell receptor (beta chain) was sequenced for a study of blood T cell repertoires in COVID-19 (TCRdb year 2020). Regarding the complete study: Samples from collaborators originated in the United States, Italy and Spain and spanned both the acute and convalescent phases of COVID-19. Where HLA class I and class II types were available, the types were taken from metadata supplied by the sample provider, not from assay-based typing. Deeply sampled blood TCRbeta repertoires from subjects exposed to, actively infected with, or recovered from COVID-19 were included in the dataset. A de-identified subject ID, COVID-19 status, age in years and sex were almost always included in the sample metadata. The samples were drawn from two sources: the first 160 participants of the ongoing ImmuneRACE study, and about 1,300 subjects contributed by 6 global collaborators. A freely available public database, intended as a resource for researchers studying the immune response to SARS-CoV-2, is where the repertoires were released. The prospective study material was composed of cDNA or gDNA derived from T cells, B-cell-depleted T cells, or PBMCs.

The research as a whole found: How much clinical and demographic metadata was included differed by source and by participant, and the metadata was provided uncurated.

As to this clone: Its antigen remains undetermined. The record has no base qualities; no much larger clone is one base away.

The V end loses 4 bases and the J end loses 4 bases, and a stretch of 16 bases separates them. The CDR3 goes from the cysteine to the phenylalanine over 15 residues. CDR3 DNA is the only sequence kept; it has 45 bases, read in frame from the first base. The CDR1 and CDR2 encoded by the germline V gene are MNHEY and SVGAGI. Collaborating institutions collected whole blood in K2EDTA tubes following their own protocols. For TCRbeta analysis, collaborators shipped samples as frozen whole blood, isolated PBMCs, or DNA extracted from either of those sample types. The immunoSEQ Assay, a bias-controlled multiplex PCR, was used to amplify TCRbeta CDR3 regions from genomic DNA. Per the source publication's procedure: The number of nucleated cells in each sample was estimated by amplification of reference gene primers within the assay. To quantify the absolute abundance of each unique TCRbeta CDR3 rearrangement, sequence reads were collapsed and filtered. For each sample, productive Simpson clonality was calculated as the square root of Simpson's diversity index across productive rearrangements. TCRdb re-hosts the immuneACCESS table, in-frame sequences only. Its copies lack some clones; in the studies checked, an unresolved V gene accounts for under half of them, and the cause for the rest is not known. From that table come the V and J calls and clone size; the DNA was used to work out D and trimming. The sample table holds 140,000 or so clones, of which over 75% were seen once. The top ten hold 1.5% to 2% of the sample.

The rearrangement combines TRBV6-5 with TRBJ1-2, with the D gene not clear enough to name. Material for sequencing was peripheral blood. The TCR comes from a woman between 45 and 60 years old with acute or convalescent COVID-19. The CDR3 loop reads CASSSLAAGGYGYTF. The DNA sequence is given as TGTGCCAGCAGTTCCCTAGCAGCAGGTGGCTATGGCTACACCTTC.